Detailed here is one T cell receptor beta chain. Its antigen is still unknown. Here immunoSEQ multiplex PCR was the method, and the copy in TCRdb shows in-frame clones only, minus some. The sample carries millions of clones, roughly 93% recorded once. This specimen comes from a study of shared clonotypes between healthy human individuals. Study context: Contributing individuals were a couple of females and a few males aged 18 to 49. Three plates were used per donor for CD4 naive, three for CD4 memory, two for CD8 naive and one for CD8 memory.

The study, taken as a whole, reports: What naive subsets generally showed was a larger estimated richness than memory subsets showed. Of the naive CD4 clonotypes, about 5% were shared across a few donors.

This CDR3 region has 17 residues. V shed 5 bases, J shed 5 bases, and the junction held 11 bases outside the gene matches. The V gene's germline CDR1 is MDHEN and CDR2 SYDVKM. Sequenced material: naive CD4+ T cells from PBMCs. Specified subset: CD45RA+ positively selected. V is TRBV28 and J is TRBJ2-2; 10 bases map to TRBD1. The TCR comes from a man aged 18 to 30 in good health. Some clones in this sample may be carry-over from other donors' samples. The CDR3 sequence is CASSPPRQGARTGELFF. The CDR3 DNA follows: TGTGCCAGCAGTCCCCCCCGACAGGGGGCGAGGACCGGGGAGCTGTTTTTT.